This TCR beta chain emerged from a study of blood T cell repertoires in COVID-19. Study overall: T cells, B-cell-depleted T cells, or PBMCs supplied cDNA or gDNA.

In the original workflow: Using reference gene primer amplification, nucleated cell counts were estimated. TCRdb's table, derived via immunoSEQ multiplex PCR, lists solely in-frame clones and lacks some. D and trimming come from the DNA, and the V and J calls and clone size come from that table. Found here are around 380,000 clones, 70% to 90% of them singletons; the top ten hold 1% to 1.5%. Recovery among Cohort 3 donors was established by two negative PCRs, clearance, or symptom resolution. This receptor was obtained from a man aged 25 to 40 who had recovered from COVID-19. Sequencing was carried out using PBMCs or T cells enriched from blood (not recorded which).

The CDR3 coding sequence is TGTGCCAGTAGTATCGGACTAGCGGGCCATTACCAAGAGACCCAGTACTTC. It is translated as CASSIGLAGHYQETQYF. The rearrangement links TRBV19 to TRBJ2-5; 11 bases match TRBD2. Germline V lookup: CDR1 LNHDA, CDR2 SQIVND (reference sequence). This CDR3 has 17 amino acids. The V and J ends lost 3 bases and 0 bases, in that order; junction bases with no gene match: 6.